Given below is one TCR beta chain in context. The sample is drawn from a study of shared clonotypes between healthy human individuals. Germline values: CDR1 ENHRY, CDR2 SYGVKD. This CDR3 region has 14 residues. Between the trimmed V and J ends, which lost 1 base and 5 bases, there was a span of 11 bases. Sequencing was at deep level. Assay: immunoSEQ multiplex PCR; the TCRdb copy retains only in-frame clones and omits some. The sample records some 2,000,000 clones, more than 90% being singletons. Sequencing input: naive CD4+ T cells sorted from blood. Subset of the sample: CD45RA+ positively selected. The receptor was isolated from a man in his late teens or twenties in good health. The rearrangement joins TRBV10-3 to TRBJ2-5; D remains unclear. The CDR3 coding sequence is TGTGCCATCAGTGAGTACGGATCCCTGGAGACCCAGTACTTC. Translated: CAISEYGSLETQYF.